Listed here are 16 T cell receptor beta chains from one sample, sequenced in a study of blood T cell repertoires in COVID-19. Measured with immunoSEQ multiplex PCR; TCRdb has only the in-frame clones, and not every one. The sample lists 81,000 or so clones, roughly four fifths seen once, with approximately 13% in the top ten. Sequencing was performed on peripheral blood. The receptors were sampled from a human donor in a cohort sampled during active COVID-19.

The chain carries TRBV5-6 and TRBJ1-1; 7 bases align to TRBD1. The CDR3 length is 14 residues. CDR1 is SGHDT and CDR2 is YYEEEE in the germline V gene. J gave up 2 bases and V 4 bases, and 5 bases lay outside the gene matches. The CDR3 region is CASSRTGRNTEAFF. CDR3 nucleotide sequence: TGTGCCAGCAGCCGGACAGGCCGTAACACTGAAGCTTTCTTT. Full variable domain (rest looked up from reference TRBV5-6 and TRBJ1-1): DAGVTQSPTHLIKTRGQQVTLRCSPKSGHDTVSWYQQALGQGPQFIFQYYEEEERQRGNFPDRFSGHQFPNYSSELNVNALLLGDSALYLCASSRTGRNTEAFFGQGTRLTVV.

The chain joins TRBV7-9 to TRBJ2-7, with TRBD1 matching 7 bases. The CDR3 sequence is 15 residues long. Germline trimming cut 5 bases from V and 6 bases from J; bases unmatched to any gene: 13. The V gene's germline CDR1 is SEHNR and CDR2 FQNEAQ (reference sequence). This CDR3 is CASSRPTTTGAEQYF. Here the CDR3 DNA reads TGTGCCAGCAGCCGACCCACGACTACAGGGGCCGAGCAGTACTTC.

V is TRBV14 and J is TRBJ2-1; D is possibly TRBD1 (6 bases). This CDR3 has 13 residues. In germline, CDR1 is SGHDN, CDR2 FVKESK. The V and J ends lost 4 bases and 10 bases respectively, with 14 bases between them. The CDR3 is CASSLNTGNEQFF. The DNA of the CDR3 is TGTGCCAGCAGCCTTAATACAGGGAACGAGCAGTTCTTC.

This clone was seen a few times. The gene calls are TRBV7-9 and TRBJ1-2, with TRBD1 identical over 8 bases. Germline CDR1 and CDR2: SEHNR and FQNEAQ (reference sequence). V was clipped by 5 bases and J by 6 bases; unmatched bases: 8. The CDR3 length is 14 residues. The CDR3 region is CASSAAQGGNGYTF. CDR3 in DNA: TGTGCCAGCAGCGCCGCACAGGGGGGAAATGGCTACACCTTC. Full variable domain (outside the CDR3, taken from reference TRBV7-9 and TRBJ1-2): DTGVSQNPRHKITKRGQNVTFRCDPISEHNRLYWYRQTLGQGPEFLTYFQNEAQLEKSRLLSDRFSAERPKGSFSTLEIQRTEQGDSAMYLCASSAAQGGNGYTFGSGTRLTVV.

This rearrangement joins TRBV7-9 to TRBJ1-1; weak D call: TRBD1 (6 bases). The V end was cut by 5 bases, the J end by 4 bases, with 17 bases between. Germline assignment: CDR1 SEHNR and CDR2 FQNEAQ (reference sequence). This CDR3 region has 15 residues. The CDR3 is CASSPRGGLGTEAFF. CDR3 DNA sequence: TGTGCCAGCAGCCCACGGGGGGGCTTGGGCACTGAAGCTTTCTTT.

This clone has only a few counts. This sequence joins TRBV4-2 and TRBJ2-1; 8 bases match TRBD2. CDR3 size: 18 residues. Germline V gene data show CDR1 as LGHNA and CDR2 as YNFKEQ. J lost 5 bases, V lost 0 bases, and 12 bases had no gene match. CDR3 loop: CASSQDSAGGGPDNEQFF. The CDR3 nucleotides are TGTGCCAGCAGCCAAGATTCGGCTGGCGGGGGGCCCGACAATGAGCAGTTCTTC.

The chain joins TRBV28 to TRBJ1-3; TRBD1 is a possible D gene (5 bases). Germline CDR1 MDHEN, CDR2 SYDVKM. CDR3 length: 13 residues. Deletions cut 6 bases from V and 3 bases from J, with 9 bases between. The CDR3 here is CASRAGVGNTIYF. The CDR3 nucleotides read TGTGCCAGCAGGGCGGGGGTTGGAAACACCATATATTTT. Supplemented by reference TRBV28 and TRBJ1-3, the full variable domain reads DVKVTQSSRYLVKRTGEKVFLECVQDMDHENMFWYRQDPGLGLRLIYFSYDVKMKEKGDIPEGYSVSREKKERFSLILESASTNQTSMYLCASRAGVGNTIYFGEGSWLTVV.

The V call is TRBV7-3, the J call TRBJ1-1; a weak D match, TRBD1 (6 bases). This CDR3 contains 15 residues. Trimming cost V 2 bases and J 0 bases, with 10 bases left between them. The germline CDR1 and CDR2 sequences are SGHTA and FQGTGA. This chain's CDR3 is CASSLGGALNTEAFF. The DNA for the CDR3 is TGTGCCAGCAGCTTAGGGGGGGCCCTGAACACTGAAGCTTTCTTT.

V usage is TRBV30 and J usage is TRBJ1-5, with 8 bases matching TRBD1. There are 15 residues in the CDR3. Germline V lookup: CDR1 GTSNPN, CDR2 SVGIG (reference sequence). V lost 0 bases, J lost 2 bases, and 3 bases stayed unmatched. CDR3 nucleotide sequence: TGTGCCTGGAGTGTGAAGGACAGGGGCAATCAGCCCCAGCATTTT. As protein: CAWSVKDRGNQPQHF.

This clone appeared a single time. This sequence joins TRBV6-6 and TRBJ1-1, with D maybe TRBD1 (5 bases). Germline lookup yields CDR1 MNHNY and CDR2 SVGAGI (reference sequence). The V end lost 6 bases, the J end lost 4 bases, and 12 bases lay between the germline ends. This CDR3 has 13 amino acids. CDR3 bases: TGTGCCAGCAGACGGGGGGAGGGCACTGAAGCTTTCTTT. Its translation: CASRRGEGTEAFF.

This chain uses TRBV5-4 with TRBJ1-3; 10 bases are a match to TRBD1. The CDR3 has 17 amino acids. Germline-derived CDR1 and CDR2 are SGHNT and YYREEE (reference sequence). The V segment lost 1 base and the J segment 1 base; nucleotides outside the gene matches: 5. CDR3 nucleotide sequence: TGTGCCAGCAGCTTGAGACAGGGGGCAGTGTCTGGAAACACCATATATTTT. Translated: CASSLRQGAVSGNTIYF.

This chain connects TRBV5-5 to TRBJ1-1, with TRBD1 matching over 10 bases. V lost 1 base to trimming and J lost 11 bases; unmatched junction nucleotides: 5. The CDR3 contains 13 residues. The germline V gene has CDR1 SGHKS and CDR2 YYEKEE (reference sequence). The CDR3 spells CASSLPGQGMAFF. The CDR3 nucleotides read TGTGCCAGCAGCTTGCCGGGACAGGGGATGGCTTTCTTT.

This chain connects TRBV6-4 to TRBJ2-2; D may be TRBD1 (5 bases). The CDR3 covers 15 residues. The germline gives CDR1 MRHNA, CDR2 SNTAGT. Trimming stripped 8 bases from V and 6 bases from J, with 19 bases between. Here the CDR3 DNA reads TGTGCCAGCCGACCCAGGCAGGGATTACCCGGGGAGCTGTTTTTT. Its translation is CASRPRQGLPGELFF.

The V and J genes are TRBV28 and TRBJ1-5; 7 positions match TRBD1. Germline trimming cut 6 bases from V and 0 bases from J; bases unmatched to any gene: 5. Looked up from germline, CDR1 is MDHEN and CDR2 is SYDVKM. There are 15 residues in the CDR3. CDR3 nucleotides: TGTGCCAGCAGGAACAGGGGTAATAGCAATCAGCCCCAGCATTTT. Amino acid sequence: CASRNRGNSNQPQHF.

This clone has only a few counts. The chain combines TRBV20-1 with TRBJ1-6; D gene uncertain. Per germline, CDR1 DFQATT and CDR2 SNEGSKA (reference sequence). The germline V and J ends were trimmed by 3 bases and 6 bases, with 9 bases remaining between them. The CDR3 runs to 13 residues. The CDR3 protein is CSASERINSPLHF. In DNA, the CDR3 is TGCAGTGCTAGTGAGAGAATTAATTCACCCCTCCACTTT.

The gene calls are TRBV2 and TRBJ1-2, with 7 bases aligning to TRBD1. Germline values: CDR1 SNHLY, CDR2 FYNNEI. The CDR3 extends over 13 amino acids. Trimming removed 6 bases from V and 7 bases from J; junction bases left unmatched: 8. The CDR3 sequence is CASRDEGTVGYTF. CDR3 DNA sequence: TGTGCCAGCAGAGACGAGGGGACAGTTGGCTACACCTTC.